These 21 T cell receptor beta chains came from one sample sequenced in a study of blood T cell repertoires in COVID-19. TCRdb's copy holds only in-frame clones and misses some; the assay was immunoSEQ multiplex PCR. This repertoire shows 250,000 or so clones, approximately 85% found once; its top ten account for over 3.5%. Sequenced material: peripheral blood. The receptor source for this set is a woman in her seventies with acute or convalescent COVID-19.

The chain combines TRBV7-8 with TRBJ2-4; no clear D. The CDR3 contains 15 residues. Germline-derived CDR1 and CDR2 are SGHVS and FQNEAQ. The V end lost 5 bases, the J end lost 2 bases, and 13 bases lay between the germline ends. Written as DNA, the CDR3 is TGTGCCAGCAGCCAATTCAGAGGCTCCAAAAACATTCAGTACTTC. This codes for CASSQFRGSKNIQYF.

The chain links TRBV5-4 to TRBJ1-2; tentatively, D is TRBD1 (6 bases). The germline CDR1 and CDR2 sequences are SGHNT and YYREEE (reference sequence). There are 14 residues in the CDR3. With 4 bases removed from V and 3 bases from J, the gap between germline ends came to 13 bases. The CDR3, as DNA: TGTGCCAGCAGCATAGAACAGGGTTACTATGGCTACACCTTC. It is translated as CASSIEQGYYGYTF.

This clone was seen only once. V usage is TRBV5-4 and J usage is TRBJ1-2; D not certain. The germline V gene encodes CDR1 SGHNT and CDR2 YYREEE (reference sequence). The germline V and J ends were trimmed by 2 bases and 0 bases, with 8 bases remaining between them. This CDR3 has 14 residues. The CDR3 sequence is CASSFSKANYGYTF. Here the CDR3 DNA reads TGTGCCAGCAGCTTCAGTAAAGCTAACTATGGCTACACCTTC.

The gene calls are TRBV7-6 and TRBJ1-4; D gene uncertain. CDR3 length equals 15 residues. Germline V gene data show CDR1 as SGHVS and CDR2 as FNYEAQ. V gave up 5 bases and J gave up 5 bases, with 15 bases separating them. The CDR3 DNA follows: TGTGCCAGCAGCCGGGAAGGGCTGAAGAATGAAAAACTGTTTTTT. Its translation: CASSREGLKNEKLFF. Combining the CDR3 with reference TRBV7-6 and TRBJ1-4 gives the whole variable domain GAGVSQSPRYKVTKRGQDVALRCDPISGHVSLYWYRQALGQGPEFLTYFNYEAQQDKSGLPNDRFSAERPEGSISTLTIQRTEQRDSAMYRCASSREGLKNEKLFFGSGTQLSVL.

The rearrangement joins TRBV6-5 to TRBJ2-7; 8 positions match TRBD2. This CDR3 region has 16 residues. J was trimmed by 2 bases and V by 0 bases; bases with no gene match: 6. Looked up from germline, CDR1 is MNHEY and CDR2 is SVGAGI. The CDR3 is CASSYSSSAGAYEQYF. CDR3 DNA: TGTGCCAGCAGTTACTCGAGTTCAGCGGGGGCCTACGAGCAGTACTTC.

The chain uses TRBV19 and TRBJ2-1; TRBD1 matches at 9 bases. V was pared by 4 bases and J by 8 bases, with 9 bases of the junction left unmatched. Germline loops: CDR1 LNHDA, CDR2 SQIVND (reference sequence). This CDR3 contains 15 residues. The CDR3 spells CASSSRTGVWDEQFF. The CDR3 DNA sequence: TGTGCCAGTAGTAGTAGGACAGGGGTTTGGGATGAGCAGTTCTTC.

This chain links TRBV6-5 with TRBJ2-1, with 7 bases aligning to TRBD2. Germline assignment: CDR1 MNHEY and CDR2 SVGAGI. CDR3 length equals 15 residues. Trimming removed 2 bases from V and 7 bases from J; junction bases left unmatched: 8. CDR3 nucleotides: TGTGCCAGCAGTTACCAGGGAGGGCCGAGGAATGAGCAGTTCTTC. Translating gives CASSYQGGPRNEQFF.

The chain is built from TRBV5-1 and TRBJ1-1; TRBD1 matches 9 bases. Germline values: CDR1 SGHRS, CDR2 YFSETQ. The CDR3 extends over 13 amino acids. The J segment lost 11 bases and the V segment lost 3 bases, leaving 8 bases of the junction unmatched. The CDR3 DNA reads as TGCGCCAGCAGCTACGGGAAAGGACAGGGGGCTTTCTTT. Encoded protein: CASSYGKGQGAFF.

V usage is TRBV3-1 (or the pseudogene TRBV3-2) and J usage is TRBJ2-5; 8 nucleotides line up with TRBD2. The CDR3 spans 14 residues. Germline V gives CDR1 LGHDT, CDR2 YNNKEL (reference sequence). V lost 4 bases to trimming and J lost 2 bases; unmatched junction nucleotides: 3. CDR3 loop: CASSRSGVQETQYF. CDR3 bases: TGTGCCAGCAGCCGTAGCGGGGTACAAGAGACCCAGTACTTC.

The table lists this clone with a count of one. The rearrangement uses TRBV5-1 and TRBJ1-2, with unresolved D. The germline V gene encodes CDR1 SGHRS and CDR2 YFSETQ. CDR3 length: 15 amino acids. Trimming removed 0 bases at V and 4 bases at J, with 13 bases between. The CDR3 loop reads CASSLGSTPSYGYTF. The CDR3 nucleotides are TGCGCCAGCAGCTTGGGCTCAACTCCTTCCTATGGCTACACCTTC.

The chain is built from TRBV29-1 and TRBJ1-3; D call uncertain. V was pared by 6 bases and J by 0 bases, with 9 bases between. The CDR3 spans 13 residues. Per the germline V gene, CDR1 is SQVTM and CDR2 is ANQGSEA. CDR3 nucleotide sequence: TGCAGCGTATCCCAGTACTCTGGAAACACCATATATTTT. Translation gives CSVSQYSGNTIYF.

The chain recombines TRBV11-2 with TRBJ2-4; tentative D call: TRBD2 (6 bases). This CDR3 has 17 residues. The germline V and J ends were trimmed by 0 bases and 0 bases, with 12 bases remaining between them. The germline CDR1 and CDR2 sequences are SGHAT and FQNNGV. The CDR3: CASSLDRVGLAKNIQYF. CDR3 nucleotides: TGTGCCAGCAGCTTAGACCGGGTGGGACTAGCCAAAAACATTCAGTACTTC.

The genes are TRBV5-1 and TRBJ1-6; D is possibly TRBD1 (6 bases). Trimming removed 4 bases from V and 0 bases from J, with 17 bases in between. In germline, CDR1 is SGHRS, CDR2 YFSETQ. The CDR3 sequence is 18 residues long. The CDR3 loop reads CASSPGPDRSSYNSPLHF. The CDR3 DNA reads TGCGCCAGCAGCCCCGGCCCAGACAGGAGCTCCTATAATTCACCCCTCCACTTT.

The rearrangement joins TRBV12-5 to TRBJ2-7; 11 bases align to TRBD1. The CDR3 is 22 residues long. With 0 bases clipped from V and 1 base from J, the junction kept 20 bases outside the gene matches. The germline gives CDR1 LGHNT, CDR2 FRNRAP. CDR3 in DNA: TGTGCTAGTGGTTTGGTACGCCTTCCGGACAGGGGGCTGGCGTTGGAATCCTACGAGCAGTACTTC. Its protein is CASGLVRLPDRGLALESYEQYF. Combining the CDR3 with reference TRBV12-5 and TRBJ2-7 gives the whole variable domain DARVTQTPRHKVTEMGQEVTMRCQPILGHNTVFWYRQTMMQGLELLAYFRNRAPLDDSGMPKDRFSAEMPDATLATLKIQPSEPRDSAVYFCASGLVRLPDRGLALESYEQYFGPGTRLTVT.

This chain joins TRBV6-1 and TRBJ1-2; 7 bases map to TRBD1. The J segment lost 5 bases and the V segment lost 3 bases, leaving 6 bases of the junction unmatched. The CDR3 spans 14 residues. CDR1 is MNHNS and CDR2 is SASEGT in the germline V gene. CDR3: CASSERTGPYGYTF. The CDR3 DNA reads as TGTGCCAGCAGTGAGCGGACAGGCCCTTATGGCTACACCTTC.

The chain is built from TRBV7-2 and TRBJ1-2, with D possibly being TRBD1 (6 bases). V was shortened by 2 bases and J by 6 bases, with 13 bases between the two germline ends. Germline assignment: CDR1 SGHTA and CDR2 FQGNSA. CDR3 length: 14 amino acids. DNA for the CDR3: TGTGCCAGCAGCTTATTGGGCCAGGGGAATGGCTACACCTTC. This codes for CASSLLGQGNGYTF.

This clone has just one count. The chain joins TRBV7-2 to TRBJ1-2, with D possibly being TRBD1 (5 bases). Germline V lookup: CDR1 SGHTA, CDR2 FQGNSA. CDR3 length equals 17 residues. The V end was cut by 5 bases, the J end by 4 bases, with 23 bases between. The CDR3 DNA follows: TGTGCCAGCAGCCCTTTAATGGGTCTCGGGGGGTCCTATGGCTACACCTTC. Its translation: CASSPLMGLGGSYGYTF. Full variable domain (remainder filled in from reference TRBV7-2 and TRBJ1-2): GAGVSQSPSNKVTEKGKDVELRCDPISGHTALYWYRQSLGQGLEFLIYFQGNSAPDKSGLPSDRFSAERTGGSVSTLTIQRTQQEDSAVYLCASSPLMGLGGSYGYTFGSGTRLTVV.

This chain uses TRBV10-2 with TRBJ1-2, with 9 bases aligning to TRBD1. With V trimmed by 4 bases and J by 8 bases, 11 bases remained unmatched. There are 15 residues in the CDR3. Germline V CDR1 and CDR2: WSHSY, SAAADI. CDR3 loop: CASSAPSDRGGGYTF. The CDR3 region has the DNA TGCGCCAGCAGTGCGCCTTCGGACAGGGGCGGAGGCTACACCTTC.

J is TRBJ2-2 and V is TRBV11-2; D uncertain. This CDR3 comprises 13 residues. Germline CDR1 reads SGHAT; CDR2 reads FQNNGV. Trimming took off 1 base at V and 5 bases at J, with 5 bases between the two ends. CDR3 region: CASSLVQTGELFF. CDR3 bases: TGTGCCAGCAGCTTAGTTCAGACCGGGGAGCTGTTTTTT.

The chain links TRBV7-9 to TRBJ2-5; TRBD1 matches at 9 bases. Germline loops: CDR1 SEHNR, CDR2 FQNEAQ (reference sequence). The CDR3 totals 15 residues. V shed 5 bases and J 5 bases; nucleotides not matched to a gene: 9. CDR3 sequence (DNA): TGTGCCAGCAGCCTCAAACAGGGGGCGCGGGAGACCCAGTACTTC. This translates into CASSLKQGARETQYF.

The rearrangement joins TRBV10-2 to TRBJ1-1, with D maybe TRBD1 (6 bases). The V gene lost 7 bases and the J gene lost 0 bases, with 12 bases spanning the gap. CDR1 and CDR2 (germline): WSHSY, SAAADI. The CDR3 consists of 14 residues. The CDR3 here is CASTAGQMNTEAFF. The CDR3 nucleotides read TGCGCCAGCACCGCAGGACAGATGAACACTGAAGCTTTCTTT.